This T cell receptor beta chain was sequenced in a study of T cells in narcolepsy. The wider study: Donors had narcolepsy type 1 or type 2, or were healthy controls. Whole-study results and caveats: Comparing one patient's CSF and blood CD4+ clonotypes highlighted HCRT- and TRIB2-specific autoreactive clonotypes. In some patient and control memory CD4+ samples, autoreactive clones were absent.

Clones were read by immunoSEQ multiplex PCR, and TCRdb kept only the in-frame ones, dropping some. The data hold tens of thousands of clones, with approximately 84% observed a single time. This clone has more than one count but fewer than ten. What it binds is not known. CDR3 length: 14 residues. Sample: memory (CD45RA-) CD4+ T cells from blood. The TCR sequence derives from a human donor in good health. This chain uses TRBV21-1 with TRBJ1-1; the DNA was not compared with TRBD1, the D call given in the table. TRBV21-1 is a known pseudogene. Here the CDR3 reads CASSKSQGDTEAFF. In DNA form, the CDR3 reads TGTGCCAGCAGCAAATCCCAGGGGGACACTGAAGCTTTCTTT.